The 20 T cell receptor beta chains reported below all come from one sample, sequenced in a study of T cell repertoires in cytomegalovirus infection. TCRdb recomputed calls from the reads with MiXCR, one row per CDR3 protein. The table has approximately 340,000 distinct CDR3 sequences, almost 30% seen once; the top ten hold around 18%. No cognate antigen is known for these TCRs. Sequencing used cultured PBMCs, obtained from culture after CMV antigen stimulation. These receptors were obtained from a human donor in good health (CMV status not recorded). Some clones in this sample may be carry-over from other donors' samples.

J is TRBJ2-7 and V is TRBV7-2, with 8 positions matching TRBD2. Germline lookup yields CDR1 SGHTA and CDR2 FQGNSA. J was trimmed by 3 bases and V by 1 base; bases with no gene match: 8. The CDR3 length is 16 residues. CDR3 protein: CASSLGTGRALYEQYF. Here the CDR3 DNA reads TGTGCCAGCAGCTTAGGAACCGGGAGGGCCCTCTACGAGCAGTACTTC.

This clonotype was counted only a few times. The rearrangement uses TRBV6-1 and TRBJ2-5, with TRBD1 matching over 7 bases. The CDR3 runs to 15 residues. Germline CDR1 reads MNHNS; CDR2 reads SASEGT. Losses at the gene ends were 4 bases for V and 3 bases for J; bases not matched to a gene: 8. The CDR3 DNA follows: TGTGCCAGCAGTGTCCGGACAGGTTTGAAAGAGACCCAGTACTTC. Translating gives CASSVRTGLKETQYF.

A note on this clonotype: At one of its ends the junction is not consistent with the germline gene, which may arise from a read error. The J gene is TRBJ2-2, the V gene TRBV10-3; D is perhaps TRBD1 or TRBD2 (5 bases each). CDR1 is ENHRY, CDR2 SYGVKD, per germline. The CDR3 is made up of 13 amino acids. The CDR3, as DNA: TGTGCCATCAATGAGGGGCCCACCGGGGAGCTGTTTTTT. Protein sequence: CAINEGPTGELFF.

The chain combines TRBV4-2 with TRBJ2-3; 12 positions match TRBD2. This CDR3 is built from 17 residues. The germline V gene encodes CDR1 LGHNA and CDR2 YNFKEQ. V gave up 4 bases and J gave up 5 bases; unmatched junction bases: 10. The CDR3 DNA sequence: TGTGCCAGCAGCCTGATCCCTAGCGGGAGGGCCCGAGATACGCAGTATTTT. It yields the protein CASSLIPSGRARDTQYF.

The gene calls are TRBV12-3 or TRBV12-4 and TRBJ2-7; 9 nucleotides line up with TRBD1. After removal of 6 bases from V and 3 bases from J, the junction contained 6 bases not matched to a gene. The CDR3 length is 14 residues. The CDR3 region is CASSRRDRDYEQYF. The CDR3 bases are TGTGCCAGCAGCCGTCGGGACAGGGACTACGAGCAGTACTTC.

The sample holds many counts of this clonotype. The J gene is TRBJ2-1, the V gene TRBV7-8, with 7 bases identical to TRBD2. There are 19 residues in the CDR3. In germline, CDR1 is SGHVS, CDR2 FQNEAQ. Germline trimming cut 1 base from V and 0 bases from J; bases unmatched to any gene: 12. DNA of the CDR3: TGTGCCAGCAGCTTAGAAGGCCTAGCGGTCCCGAGCTCCTACAATGAGCAGTTCTTC. Its translation: CASSLEGLAVPSSYNEQFF.

This clonotype showed up many times. The chain combines TRBV27 with TRBJ2-3, with D perhaps matching TRBD2 (5 bases). The CDR3 covers 13 residues. The germline V gene has CDR1 MNHEY and CDR2 SMNVEV (reference sequence). Trimming shortened V by 4 bases and J by 9 bases, and 14 bases separated the two germline ends. This CDR3 reads CASSSQTRGTQYF. CDR3 bases: TGTGCCAGCAGTTCCCAAACCCGAGGGACGCAGTATTTT.

This clonotype was detected many times. This chain joins TRBV7-6 and TRBJ1-2; tentative D call: TRBD1 (6 bases). Per the germline V gene, CDR1 is SGHVS and CDR2 is FNYEAQ. V was pared by 4 bases and J by 0 bases, with 15 bases between. The CDR3 spans 16 residues. For the CDR3, the DNA is TGTGCCAGCAGCTCGCATTTAGGACAGACTAACTATGGCTACACCTTC. Residues: CASSSHLGQTNYGYTF. Based on the CDR3 plus reference TRBV7-6 and TRBJ1-2, the full variable domain is GAGVSQSPRYKVTKRGQDVALRCDPISGHVSLYWYRQALGQGPEFLTYFNYEAQQDKSGLPNDRFSAERPEGSISTLTIQRTEQRDSAMYRCASSSHLGQTNYGYTFGSGTRLTVV.

This rearrangement joins TRBV10-3 to TRBJ2-3, with 7 bases aligning to TRBD1. This CDR3 is 13 amino acids long. Trimming removed 6 bases from V and 3 bases from J; junction bases left unmatched: 3. Germline V gene sequence: CDR1 ENHRY, CDR2 SYGVKD. The CDR3 reads CAIRTGRTDTQYF. The CDR3 nucleotides read TGTGCCATCAGGACAGGGAGAACAGATACGCAGTATTTT.

On this clonotype: At one end the junction does not follow the germline gene, possibly because of a read error. The chain carries TRBV7-6 and TRBJ2-1; TRBD2 matches 12 bases. CDR1 and CDR2 (germline): SGHVS, FNYEAQ. This CDR3 is built from 15 residues. The CDR3 sequence: CASSLASGRANEQFF. The CDR3 nucleotides are TGTGCTAGCAGCTTAGCTAGCGGGAGGGCCAATGAGCAGTTCTTC.

V and J are TRBV2 and TRBJ1-1, with D maybe TRBD1 (5 bases). The CDR3 length is 14 residues. In germline, CDR1 is SNHLY, CDR2 FYNNEI. V shed 3 bases and J shed 4 bases, with 12 bases lying between them. This chain's CDR3 is CASSEGPFGTEAFF. The CDR3 bases are TGTGCCAGCAGTGAGGGACCCTTTGGCACTGAAGCTTTCTTT.

This chain uses TRBV7-3 with TRBJ1-3, with D tentatively TRBD1 (6 bases). Per the germline V gene, CDR1 is SGHTA and CDR2 is FQGTGA. V was trimmed by 4 bases and J by 5 bases, leaving 18 bases between them. The CDR3 runs 16 residues. CDR3 coding DNA: TGTGCCAGCAGCTGCTCCGGTGACAGGAGCAGAAACACCATATATTTT. As protein: CASSCSGDRSRNTIYF.

The CDR3 DNA follows: TGTGCCAGCAGTATAGGGGGGGCATCCTACAATGAGCAGTTCTTC. Protein product: CASSIGGASYNEQFF. The chain has TRBV27 and TRBJ2-1, with D possibly TRBD2 on 7 matching bases. Germline loops: CDR1 MNHEY, CDR2 SMNVEV (reference sequence). The germline V and J ends were trimmed by 5 bases and 1 base, with 12 bases remaining between them. The CDR3 length is 15 residues.

This chain links TRBV27 with TRBJ1-6; 10 bases match TRBD1. V lost 7 bases, J lost 2 bases, and 8 bases stayed unmatched. Germline loops: CDR1 MNHEY, CDR2 SMNVEV (reference sequence). CDR3 length: 17 amino acids. The CDR3 protein is CASTDLGTGAYNSPLHF. Here the CDR3 DNA reads TGTGCCAGCACGGATCTTGGGACAGGGGCCTATAATTCACCCCTCCACTTT.

The sample holds a few counts of this clonotype. The rearrangement uses TRBV19 and TRBJ2-7; 11 nucleotides align to TRBD1. CDR1 is LNHDA, CDR2 SQIVND, per germline (reference sequence). The junction had 6 bases not matched to a gene; V was cut back by 2 bases and J by 6 bases. The CDR3 totals 15 residues. The CDR3 DNA reads as TGTGCCAGTAGTATATCCGGGACAGGGGGTTTCGAGCAGTACTTC. Protein product: CASSISGTGGFEQYF.

This clonotype was recorded a few times. The chain recombines TRBV7-8 with TRBJ1-5, with 7 positions matching TRBD1. Germline CDR1 reads SGHVS; CDR2 reads FQNEAQ. V gave up 0 bases and J gave up 7 bases; unmatched junction bases: 6. CDR3 length: 15 residues. CDR3 loop: CASSLATGEGQPQHF. DNA of the CDR3: TGTGCCAGCAGCTTAGCTACAGGGGAGGGCCAGCCCCAGCATTTT.

The chain employs TRBV11-2 and TRBJ2-1; 10 bases are shared with TRBD2. Losses at the gene ends were 5 bases for V and 9 bases for J; bases not matched to a gene: 10. The CDR3 is made up of 15 amino acids. Germline loops: CDR1 SGHAT, CDR2 FQNNGV. In DNA form, the CDR3 reads TGTGCCAGCAGCCTACTACTAGCGGGGACAGTTGAGCAGTTCTTC. Translation gives CASSLLLAGTVEQFF.

The sample holds a few counts of this clonotype. This chain links TRBV7-2 with TRBJ2-5, with D uncertain. Per germline, CDR1 SGHTA and CDR2 FQGNSA. This CDR3 has 15 residues. Trimming removed 5 bases from V and 5 bases from J, with 18 bases in between. CDR3 residues: CASSLSSTPRETQYF. The CDR3 region has the DNA TGTGCCAGCAGCCTCTCTAGTACGCCCAGGGAGACCCAGTACTTC. The full variable domain, with the rest looked up from reference TRBV7-2 and TRBJ2-5, is GAGVSQSPSNKVTEKGKDVELRCDPISGHTALYWYRQSLGQGLEFLIYFQGNSAPDKSGLPSDRFSAERTGGSVSTLTIQRTQQEDSAVYLCASSLSSTPRETQYFGPGTRLLVL.

This chain uses TRBV5-3 with TRBJ1-6; 8 bases match TRBD1. TRBV5-3 is recorded as an ORF, its role being uncertain. Germline trimming cut 8 bases from V and 5 bases from J; bases unmatched to any gene: 9. The CDR3 contains 15 residues. The CDR3 DNA sequence: TGTGCCAGCAGGAATCAGGGGGCTGATAATTCACCCCTCCACTTT. The encoded protein is CASRNQGADNSPLHF.

V usage is TRBV7-2 and J usage is TRBJ2-7; TRBD1 matches at 10 bases. The CDR3 totals 14 residues. The germline CDR1 and CDR2 sequences are SGHTA and FQGNSA. The V gene end was trimmed by 5 bases and the J gene end by 4 bases; junction bases not matched to a gene: 5. CDR3 nucleotide sequence: TGTGCCAGCAGCCCGACAGGGGGCCAATACGAGCAGTACTTC. It is translated as CASSPTGGQYEQYF.